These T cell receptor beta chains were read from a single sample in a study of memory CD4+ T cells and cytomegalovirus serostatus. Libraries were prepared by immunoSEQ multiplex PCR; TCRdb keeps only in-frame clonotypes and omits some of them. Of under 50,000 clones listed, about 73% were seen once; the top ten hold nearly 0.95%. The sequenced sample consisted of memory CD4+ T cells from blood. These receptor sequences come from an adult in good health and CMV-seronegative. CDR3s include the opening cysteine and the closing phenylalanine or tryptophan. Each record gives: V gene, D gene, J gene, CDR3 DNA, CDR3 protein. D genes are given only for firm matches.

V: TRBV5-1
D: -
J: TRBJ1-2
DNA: TGCGCCAGCAGCACCGCTCCGGCGGGGCAGGGGCCGACAGCTAACTATGGCTACACCTTC
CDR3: CASSTAPAGQGPTANYGYTF

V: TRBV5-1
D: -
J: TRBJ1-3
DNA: TGCGCCAGCAGCTTGGGGTGGGGGTCCTCTGGAAACACCATATATTTT
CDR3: CASSLGWGSSGNTIYF

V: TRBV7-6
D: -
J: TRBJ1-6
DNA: TGTGCCAGCAGCTTAGCGGGACTCCAAAATTCACCCCTCCACTTT
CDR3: CASSLAGLQNSPLHF

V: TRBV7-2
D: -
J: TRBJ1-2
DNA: TGTGCCAGCAGCTTAGCGAAGGTCAGGGAGGTTGGCTACACCTTC
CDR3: CASSLAKVREVGYTF

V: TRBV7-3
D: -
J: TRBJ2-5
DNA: TGTGCCAGCAGCCGAGGACCGGCGGAGACCCAGTACTTC
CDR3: CASSRGPAETQYF

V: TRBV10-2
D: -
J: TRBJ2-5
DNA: TGCGCCAGCAGCTACGCAGGTTTTCAAGAGACCCAGTACTTC
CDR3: CASSYAGFQETQYF

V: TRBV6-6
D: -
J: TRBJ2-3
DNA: TGTGCCAGCAATCGCCTAGGGGCAGATACGCAGTATTTT
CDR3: CASNRLGADTQYF

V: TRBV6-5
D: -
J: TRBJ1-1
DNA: TGTGCCAGCAGTTACTCGATGGGGGTTGGGAACACTGAAGCTTTCTTT
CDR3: CASSYSMGVGNTEAFF

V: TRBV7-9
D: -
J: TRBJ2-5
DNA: TGTGCCAGCACCCCAACACGACACACAGAGACCCAGTACTTC
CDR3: CASTPTRHTETQYF

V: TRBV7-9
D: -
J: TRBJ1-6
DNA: TGTGCCAGCAGCTTTGGGAATATGAATTCACCCCTCCACTTT
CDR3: CASSFGNMNSPLHF

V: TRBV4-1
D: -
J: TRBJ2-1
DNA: TGCGCCAGCAGTGAGGCACGAGGTGAGCAGTTCTTC
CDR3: CASSEARGEQFF